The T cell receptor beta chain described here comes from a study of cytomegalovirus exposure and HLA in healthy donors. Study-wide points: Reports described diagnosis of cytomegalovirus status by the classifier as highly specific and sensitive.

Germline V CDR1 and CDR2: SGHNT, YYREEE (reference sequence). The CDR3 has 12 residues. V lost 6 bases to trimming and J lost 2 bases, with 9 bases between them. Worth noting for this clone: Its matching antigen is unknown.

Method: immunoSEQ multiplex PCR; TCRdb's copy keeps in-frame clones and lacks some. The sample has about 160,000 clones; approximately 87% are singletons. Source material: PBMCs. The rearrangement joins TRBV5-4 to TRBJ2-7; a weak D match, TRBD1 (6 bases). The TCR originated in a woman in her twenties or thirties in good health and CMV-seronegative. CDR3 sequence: CASMDSTYEQYF. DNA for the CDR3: TGTGCCAGCATGGACAGTACCTACGAGCAGTACTTC.